This TCR beta chain was identified during a study of cytomegalovirus exposure and HLA in healthy donors. Primers: 60 Vbeta forward and 13 Jbeta reverse. Original data processing: The authors later counted 70 million to 80 million unique TCR beta chains, 9 million to 14 million of them shared. Profiling relied on immunoSEQ multiplex PCR, and the TCRdb table lists in-frame clones only, not all of them. V and J calls and clone size are copied from that table; D and trimming were computed from the DNA. The data contain around 150,000 clones, over 60% of them seen just once; the ten biggest clones take up over 2.5%. This CDR3 is 15 amino acids long. The germline V gene has CDR1 MGHRA and CDR2 YSYEKL. V lost 0 bases and J 0 bases, leaving 7 bases between the germline ends. Comments on this clone: Its target is unknown.

Study conclusions and caveats: An analysis that came later showed most CMV-associated TCR beta chains appearing HLA-restricted. There were some V segments, including TRBV6-2 and TRBV6-3, excluded as indistinguishable. There were reportedly fewer N-insertions in an Asian-associated ancestry cluster than the approximately 600-donor mean, in a later analysis.

The J gene is TRBJ2-3, the V gene TRBV4-1, with D unresolved. Sequencing input: PBMCs. The TCR originated in a woman in her twenties or thirties in good health and CMV-seronegative. CDR3: CASSQEVYSTDTQYF. In DNA form, the CDR3 reads TGCGCCAGCAGCCAAGAAGTCTATAGCACAGATACGCAGTATTTT.